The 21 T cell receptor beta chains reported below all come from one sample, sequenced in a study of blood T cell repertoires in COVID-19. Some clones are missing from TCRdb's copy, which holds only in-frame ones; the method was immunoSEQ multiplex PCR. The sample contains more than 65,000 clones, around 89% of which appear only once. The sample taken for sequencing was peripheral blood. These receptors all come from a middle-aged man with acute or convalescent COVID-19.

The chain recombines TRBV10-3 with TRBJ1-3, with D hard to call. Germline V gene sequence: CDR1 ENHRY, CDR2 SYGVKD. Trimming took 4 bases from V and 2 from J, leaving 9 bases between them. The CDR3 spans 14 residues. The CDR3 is CAISGQTAGNTIYF. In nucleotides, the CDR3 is TGTGCCATCAGTGGACAAACCGCTGGAAACACCATATATTTT.

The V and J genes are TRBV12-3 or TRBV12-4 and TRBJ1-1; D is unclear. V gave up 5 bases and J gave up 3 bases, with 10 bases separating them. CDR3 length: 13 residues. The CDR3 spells CASSPPGDTEAFF. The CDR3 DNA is TGTGCCAGCAGTCCCCCCGGAGACACTGAAGCTTTCTTT.

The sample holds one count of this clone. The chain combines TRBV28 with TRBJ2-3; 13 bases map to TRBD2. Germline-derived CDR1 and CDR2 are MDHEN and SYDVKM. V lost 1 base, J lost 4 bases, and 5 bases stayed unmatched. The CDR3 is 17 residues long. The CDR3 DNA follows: TGTGCCAGCAGTTTATTGGGACTAGCGGGGATCGCAGATACGCAGTATTTT. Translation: CASSLLGLAGIADTQYF.

Here the CDR3 reads CATSRAPGQTYGYTF. The CDR3 DNA reads as TGTGCCACCAGCAGGGCTCCGGGACAGACTTATGGCTACACCTTC. The V and J genes are TRBV15 and TRBJ1-2; 7 bases map to TRBD1. V shed 3 bases, J shed 5 bases, and the junction held 9 bases outside the gene matches. There are 15 residues in the CDR3. The germline V gene encodes CDR1 LNHNV and CDR2 YYDKDF (reference sequence).

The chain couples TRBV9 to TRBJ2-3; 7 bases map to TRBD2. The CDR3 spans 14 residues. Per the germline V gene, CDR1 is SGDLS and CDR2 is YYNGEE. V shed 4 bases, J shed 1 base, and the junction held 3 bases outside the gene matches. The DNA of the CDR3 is TGTGCCAGCAGCCCCCGGGGGGGCACAGATACGCAGTATTTT. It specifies CASSPRGGTDTQYF.

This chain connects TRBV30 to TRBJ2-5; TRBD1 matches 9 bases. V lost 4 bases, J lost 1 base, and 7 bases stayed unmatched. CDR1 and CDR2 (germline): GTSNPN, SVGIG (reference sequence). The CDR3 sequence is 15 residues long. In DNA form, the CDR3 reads TGTGCCTGGAACTTGGGACAGGGTCCCCAAGAGACCCAGTACTTC. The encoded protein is CAWNLGQGPQETQYF. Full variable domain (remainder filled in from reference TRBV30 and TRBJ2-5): SQTIHQWPATLVQPVGSPLSLECTVEGTSNPNLYWYRQAAGRGLQLLFYSVGIGQISSEVPQNLSASRPQDRQFILSSKKLLLSDSGFYLCAWNLGQGPQETQYFGPGTRLLVL.

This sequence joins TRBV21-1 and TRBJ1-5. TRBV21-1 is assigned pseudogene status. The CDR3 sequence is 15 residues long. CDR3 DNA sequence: TGTGCCAGCAGCAAACACGCAGCGGGTGGGCAGCCCCAGCATTTT. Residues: CASSKHAAGGQPQHF.

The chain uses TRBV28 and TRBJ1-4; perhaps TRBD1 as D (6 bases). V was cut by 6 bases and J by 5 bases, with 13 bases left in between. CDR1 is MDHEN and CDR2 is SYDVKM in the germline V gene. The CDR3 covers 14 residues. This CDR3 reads CASSPGGNNEKLFF. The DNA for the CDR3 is TGTGCCAGCAGCCCTGGGGGCAACAATGAAAAACTGTTTTTT.

For the CDR3, the DNA is TGTGCCAGCAGCCAAGATCGGAGGACCGGACTGAAACTCGAGCAGTACGTC. This translates into CASSQDRRTGLKLEQYV. The chain combines TRBV3-1 (or the pseudogene TRBV3-2) with TRBJ2-7, with D tentatively TRBD2 (5 bases). V dropped 0 bases and J dropped 6 bases, with 21 bases sitting between them. CDR3 size: 17 residues. Germline-derived CDR1 and CDR2 are LGHDT and YNNKEL (reference sequence).

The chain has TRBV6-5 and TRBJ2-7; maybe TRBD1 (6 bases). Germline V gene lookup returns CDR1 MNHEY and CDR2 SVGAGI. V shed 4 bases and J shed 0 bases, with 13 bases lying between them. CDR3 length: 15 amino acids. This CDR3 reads CASSFGQPSSYEQYV. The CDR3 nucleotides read TGTGCCAGCAGTTTCGGACAGCCAAGCTCCTACGAGCAGTACGTC.

The CDR3 region is CASRSTGLTEQYF. The CDR3 DNA is TGTGCCAGCAGATCGACAGGGTTAACCGAGCAGTACTTC. This chain links TRBV5-6 with TRBJ2-7; 7 nucleotides match TRBD1. CDR1 and CDR2 from the germline V gene are SGHDT and YYEEEE. Trimming took 5 bases from V and 6 from J; bases not matched to a gene: 8. CDR3 length: 13 amino acids. The variable domain in full, with the rest retrieved from reference TRBV5-6 and TRBJ2-7, is DAGVTQSPTHLIKTRGQQVTLRCSPKSGHDTVSWYQQALGQGPQFIFQYYEEEERQRGNFPDRFSGHQFPNYSSELNVNALLLGDSALYLCASRSTGLTEQYFGPGTRLTVT.

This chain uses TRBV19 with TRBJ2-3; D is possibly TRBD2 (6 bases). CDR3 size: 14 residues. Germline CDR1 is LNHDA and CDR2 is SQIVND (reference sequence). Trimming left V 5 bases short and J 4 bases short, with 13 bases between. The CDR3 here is CASSPRLGADTQYF. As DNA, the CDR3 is TGTGCCAGTAGTCCCAGACTAGGGGCAGATACGCAGTATTTT.

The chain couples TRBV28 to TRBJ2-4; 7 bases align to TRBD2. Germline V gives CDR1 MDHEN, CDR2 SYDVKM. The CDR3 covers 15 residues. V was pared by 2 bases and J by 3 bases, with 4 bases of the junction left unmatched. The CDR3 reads CASSLPVAGKNIQYF. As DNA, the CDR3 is TGTGCCAGCAGTTTACCTGTAGCGGGCAAAAACATTCAGTACTTC.

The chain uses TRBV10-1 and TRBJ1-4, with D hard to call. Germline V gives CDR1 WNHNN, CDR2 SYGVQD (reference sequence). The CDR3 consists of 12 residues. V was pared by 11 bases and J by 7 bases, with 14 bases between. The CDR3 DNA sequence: TGCGCCCTCACACAGCACAGTGAAAAACTGTTTTTT. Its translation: CALTQHSEKLFF.

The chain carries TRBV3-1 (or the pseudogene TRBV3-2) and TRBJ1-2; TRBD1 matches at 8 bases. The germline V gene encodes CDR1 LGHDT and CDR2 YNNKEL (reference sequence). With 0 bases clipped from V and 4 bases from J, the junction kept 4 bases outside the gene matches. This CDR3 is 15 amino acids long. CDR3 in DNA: TGTGCCAGCAGCCAAGACAGGGGGCGAACCTATGGCTACACCTTC. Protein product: CASSQDRGRTYGYTF.

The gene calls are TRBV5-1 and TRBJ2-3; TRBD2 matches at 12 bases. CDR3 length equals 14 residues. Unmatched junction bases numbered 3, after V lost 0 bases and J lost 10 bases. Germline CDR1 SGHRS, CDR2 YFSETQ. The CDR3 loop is CASSLGLAGASQYF. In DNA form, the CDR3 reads TGCGCCAGCAGCTTGGGACTAGCGGGGGCCTCGCAGTATTTT.

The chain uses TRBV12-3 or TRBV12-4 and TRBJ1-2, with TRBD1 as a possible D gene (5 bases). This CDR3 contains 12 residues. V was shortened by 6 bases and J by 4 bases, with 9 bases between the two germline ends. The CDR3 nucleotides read TGTGCCAGCAGAACCGGGGGCTATGGCTACACCTTC. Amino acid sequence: CASRTGGYGYTF.

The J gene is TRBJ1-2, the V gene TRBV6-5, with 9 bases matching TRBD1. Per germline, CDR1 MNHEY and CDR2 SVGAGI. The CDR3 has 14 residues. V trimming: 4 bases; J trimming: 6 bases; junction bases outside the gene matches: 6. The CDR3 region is CASSSPTGGHGYTF. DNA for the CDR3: TGTGCCAGCAGTTCTCCGACAGGGGGGCATGGCTACACCTTC.

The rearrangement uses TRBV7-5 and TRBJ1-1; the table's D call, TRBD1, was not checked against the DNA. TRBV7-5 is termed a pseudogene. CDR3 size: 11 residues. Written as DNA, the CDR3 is TGTGCCAGAAGCATCGGGACAAGGCCTTTCTTT. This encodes CARSIGTRPFF.

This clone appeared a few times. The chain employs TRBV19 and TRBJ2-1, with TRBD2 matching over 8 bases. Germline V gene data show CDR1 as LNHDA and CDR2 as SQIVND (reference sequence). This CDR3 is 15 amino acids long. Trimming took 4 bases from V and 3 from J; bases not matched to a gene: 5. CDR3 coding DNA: TGTGCCAGTAGTACTAGCGGGTCTATCTACAATGAGCAGTTCTTC. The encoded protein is CASSTSGSIYNEQFF.

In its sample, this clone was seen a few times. The CDR3 sequence is CATSRFSRQETQYF. CDR3 nucleotides: TGTGCCACCAGCCGGTTCTCGAGACAAGAGACCCAGTACTTC. The J gene is TRBJ2-5, the V gene TRBV15; D is unclear. From germline, CDR1 is LNHNV and CDR2 YYDKDF (reference sequence). The V and J ends lost 5 bases and 2 bases respectively, with 12 bases between them. This CDR3 has 14 amino acids. The whole variable domain, filled in from reference TRBV15 and TRBJ2-5, reads DAMVIQNPRYQVTQFGKPVTLSCSQTLNHNVMYWYQQKSSQAPKLLFHYYDKDFNNEADTPDNFQSRRPNTSFCFLDIRSPGLGDTAMYLCATSRFSRQETQYFGPGTRLLVL.